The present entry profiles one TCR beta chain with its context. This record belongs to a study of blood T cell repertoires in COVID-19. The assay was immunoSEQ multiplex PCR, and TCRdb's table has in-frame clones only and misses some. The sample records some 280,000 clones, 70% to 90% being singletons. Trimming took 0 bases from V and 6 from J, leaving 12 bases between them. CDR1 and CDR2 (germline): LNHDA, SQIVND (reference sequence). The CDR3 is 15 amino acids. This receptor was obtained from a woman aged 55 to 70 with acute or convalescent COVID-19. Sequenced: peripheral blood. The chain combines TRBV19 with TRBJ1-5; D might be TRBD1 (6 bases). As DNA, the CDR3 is TGTGCCAGTAGTATAGAAGGCAGGGGATCTCAGCCCCAGCATTTT. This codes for CASSIEGRGSQPQHF.